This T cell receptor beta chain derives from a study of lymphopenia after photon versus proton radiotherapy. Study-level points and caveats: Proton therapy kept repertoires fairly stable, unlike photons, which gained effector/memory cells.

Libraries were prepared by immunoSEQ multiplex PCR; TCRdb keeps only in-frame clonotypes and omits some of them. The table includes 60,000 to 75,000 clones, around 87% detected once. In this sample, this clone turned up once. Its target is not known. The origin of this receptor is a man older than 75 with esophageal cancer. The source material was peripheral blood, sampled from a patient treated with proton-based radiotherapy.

CDR3 in amino acids: CASSLGQGYSPLHF. Here the CDR3 DNA reads TGTGCCAGCAGCTTAGGACAGGGGTATTCACCCCTCCACTTT. The rearrangement joins TRBV11-3 to TRBJ1-6, with 8 bases matching TRBD1. V was pared by 1 base and J by 8 bases, with 1 base of the junction left unmatched. The CDR3 spans 14 residues. Germline CDR1 is SGHNT and CDR2 is YENEEA.